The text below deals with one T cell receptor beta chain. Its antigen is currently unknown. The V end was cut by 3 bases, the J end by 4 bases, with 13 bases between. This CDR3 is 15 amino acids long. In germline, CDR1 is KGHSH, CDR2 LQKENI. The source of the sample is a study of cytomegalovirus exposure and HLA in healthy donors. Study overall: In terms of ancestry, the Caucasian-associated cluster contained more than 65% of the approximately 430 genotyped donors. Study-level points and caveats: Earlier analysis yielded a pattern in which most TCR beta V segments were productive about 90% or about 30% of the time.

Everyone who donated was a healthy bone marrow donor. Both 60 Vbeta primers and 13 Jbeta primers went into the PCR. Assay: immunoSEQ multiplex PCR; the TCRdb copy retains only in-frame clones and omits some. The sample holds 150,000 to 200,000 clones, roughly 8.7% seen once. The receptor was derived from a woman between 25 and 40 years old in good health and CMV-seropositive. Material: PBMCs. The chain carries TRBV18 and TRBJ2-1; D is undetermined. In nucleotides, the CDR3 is TGTGCCAGCTCACCGAACGCGAGAGAATACAATGAGCAGTTCTTC. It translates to CASSPNAREYNEQFF.